This T cell receptor beta chain was captured by sequencing in a study (dated by TCRdb to 2015 to 2016). The sample holds many counts of this clonotype. The antigen this receptor binds is unknown. One base away there is no much larger clone; base qualities are not given. Trimming accounts for 3 bases at V and 4 bases at J, while the number of junction bases matched to no gene is 4. Its CDR3 holds 15 amino acids, cysteine through phenylalanine. The retained sequence is limited to the CDR3, 45 bases, with the frame set at the first base. The library relied on RT-PCR. TCRdb lists the instrument as Illumina MiSeq. The raw public reads went through TCRdb reprocessing: fastp at Q25, MiXCR clone calling, in-frame beta chains kept. All rows with the same CDR3 protein become a single entry with the most common DNA and genes. The sample profile shows fewer than 800,000 distinct CDR3 sequences; 13% to 15% of them were found once. About 3.9% of the sample is taken by the ten largest.

The material sequenced was memory CD4+ T cells from blood. The receptor was isolated from a female donor in good health, serving as a healthy control. The V and J segments used are TRBV12-3 or TRBV12-4 and TRBJ1-2; TRBD1 fits 11 bases in the junction. In nucleotides, the sequence is TGTGCCAGCAGTTTTCTTGGACAGGGGGCCTATGGCTACACCTTC. The resulting protein is CASSFLGQGAYGYTF.